These 9 T cell receptor beta chains came from one sample sequenced in a study of T-cell reconstitution after alpha-beta-depleted transplantation in children. Construction of the TCRbeta library involved unique molecular identifiers. From the PCR reads, TCRdb called clonotypes with MiXCR, one entry per CDR3 protein. This table holds around 400,000 distinct CDR3 sequences, roughly a tenth found once. The sample consisted of PBMCs from the stem cell graft donor, taken from the stem cell graft. These receptors were taken from a human donor who donated a stem cell graft to a child with acute myeloid leukemia.

This clonotype was seen many times. This chain uses TRBV9 with TRBJ2-7; 7 bases match TRBD2. The length of the CDR3 is 14 residues. Germline-derived CDR1 and CDR2 are SGDLS and YYNGEE. The V segment lost 0 bases and the J segment 0 bases; nucleotides outside the gene matches: 0. CDR3 bases: TGTGCCAGCAGCGTAGGCGGGAGCTCCTACGAGCAGTACTTC. Its translation: CASSVGGSSYEQYF.

The chain uses TRBV27 and TRBJ1-2; D is possibly TRBD1 (6 bases). The CDR3 runs to 15 residues. The germline V gene has CDR1 MNHEY and CDR2 SMNVEV (reference sequence). Trimming left V 4 bases short and J 4 bases short, with 16 bases between. The CDR3 nucleotides are TGTGCCAGCAGTTCTGGGACACCGAGGGCCTATGGCTACACCTTC. Translation: CASSSGTPRAYGYTF.

DNA for the CDR3: TGTGCCAGCAGTTTCAGCGGGACCGCCTACGAGCAGTACTTC. This gives the protein CASSFSGTAYEQYF. V usage is TRBV28 and J usage is TRBJ2-7; TRBD2 aligns across 7 bases. CDR1 and CDR2 from the germline V gene are MDHEN and SYDVKM. V was clipped by 3 bases and J by 2 bases; unmatched bases: 4. There are 14 residues in the CDR3.

This chain connects TRBV20-1 to TRBJ2-3; no reliable D call. There are 15 residues in the CDR3. Per the germline V gene, CDR1 is DFQATT and CDR2 is SNEGSKA (reference sequence). With 3 bases removed from V and 0 bases from J, the gap between germline ends came to 13 bases. The CDR3 protein is CSASDLRKSTDTQYF. CDR3 DNA sequence: TGCAGTGCTAGTGACCTAAGGAAAAGCACAGATACGCAGTATTTT.

The J gene is TRBJ2-7, the V gene TRBV25-1; D is possibly TRBD1 or TRBD2 (5 bases each). Trimming pared 5 bases from V and 3 bases from J, leaving 14 bases between. Germline CDR1 and CDR2: MGHDK and SYGVNS. The CDR3 covers 14 residues. The CDR3 DNA is TGTGCCAGCAGTAGGGACGGAGGCCTCTACGAGCAGTACTTC. The encoded protein is CASSRDGGLYEQYF.

This clonotype came up a few times. J is TRBJ2-2 and V is TRBV7-7; D unclear. The V end lost 1 base, the J end lost 12 bases, and 12 bases lay between the germline ends. Germline V lookup: CDR1 SSHAT, CDR2 FNYEAQ (reference sequence). The CDR3 spans 13 residues. This CDR3 reads CASSLGRTNKLFF. CDR3 nucleotide sequence: TGTGCCAGCAGCTTAGGTCGGACCAACAAGCTGTTTTTT.

The chain carries TRBV27 and TRBJ1-2; 8 bases match TRBD1. The CDR3 is 17 amino acids. Germline V gene lookup returns CDR1 MNHEY and CDR2 SMNVEV (reference sequence). The V segment lost 4 bases and the J segment 0 bases; nucleotides outside the gene matches: 10. As DNA, the CDR3 is TGTGCCAGCAGTTCAACGACAGGGGACCAAGCTAACTATGGCTACACCTTC. It yields the protein CASSSTTGDQANYGYTF.

This clonotype has a handful of counts. The V gene is TRBV4-2, the J gene TRBJ1-4; D is uncertain. Germline-derived CDR1 and CDR2 are LGHNA and YNFKEQ. Trimming took off 4 bases at V and 3 bases at J, with 6 bases between the two ends. The CDR3 runs 13 residues. The CDR3 loop reads CASSLPPNEKLFF. CDR3 in DNA: TGTGCCAGCAGCCTGCCGCCTAATGAAAAACTGTTTTTT.

The table lists this clonotype with many counts. This sequence joins TRBV12-3 or TRBV12-4 and TRBJ2-7; tentatively, D is TRBD2 (6 bases). Trimming pared 4 bases from V and 3 bases from J, leaving 7 bases between. The CDR3 extends over 12 amino acids. This CDR3 reads CASSWGVYEQYF. For the CDR3, the DNA is TGTGCCAGCAGTTGGGGGGTCTACGAGCAGTACTTC.